This TCR beta chain is drawn from a study of control samples from healthy donors and cancer patients. TCRdb keeps only in-frame clones here, not all; method: immunoSEQ multiplex PCR. The table lists 140,000 to 150,000 clones, roughly nine tenths of them singletons, with 4.9% in the top ten. The germline V gene encodes CDR1 MNHNY and CDR2 SVGAGI (reference sequence). Trimming shortened V by 5 bases and J by 1 base, and 8 bases separated the two germline ends. CDR3 size: 13 residues. The count of this clone is one. The receptor was derived from a man younger than 40 in good health. The sequencing input was blood. This sequence joins TRBV6-6 and TRBJ1-1; D unresolved. The CDR3 region is CASSTFRNTEAFF. As DNA, the CDR3 is TGTGCCAGCAGTACTTTCAGGAACACTGAAGCTTTCTTT.